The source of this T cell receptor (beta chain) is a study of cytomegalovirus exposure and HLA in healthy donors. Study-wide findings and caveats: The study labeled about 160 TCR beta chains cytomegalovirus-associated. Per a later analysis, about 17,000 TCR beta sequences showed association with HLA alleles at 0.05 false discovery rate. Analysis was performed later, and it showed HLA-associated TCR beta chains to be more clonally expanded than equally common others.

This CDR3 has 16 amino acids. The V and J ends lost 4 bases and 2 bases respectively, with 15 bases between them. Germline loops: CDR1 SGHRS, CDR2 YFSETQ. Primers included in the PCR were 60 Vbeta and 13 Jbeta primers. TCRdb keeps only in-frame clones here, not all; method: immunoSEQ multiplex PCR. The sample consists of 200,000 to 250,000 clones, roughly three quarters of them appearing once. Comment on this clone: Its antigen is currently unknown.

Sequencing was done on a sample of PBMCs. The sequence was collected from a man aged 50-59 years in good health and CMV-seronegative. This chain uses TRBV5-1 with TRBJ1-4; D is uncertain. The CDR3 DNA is TGCGCCAGCAGCGATTTGGGAGATGGCACTAATGAAAAACTGTTTTTT. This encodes CASSDLGDGTNEKLFF.